Sequencing of this T cell receptor beta chain was carried out in a study of cytomegalovirus exposure and HLA in healthy donors (dated by TCRdb to 2016 to 2017). Study-level background: An earlier analysis of 587 of the donors reported around 280 Gb of sequence data and 90 million to 120 million unique TCR beta sequences obtained from approximately 180 million T cells. Of the roughly 420 genotyped donors, 81% were placed in the genetic ancestry cluster associated with self-reported Caucasian donors. Alongside the repertoire data, information on donor age, sex, ethnicity and CMV serostatus was compiled. The T cell repertoires of several hundred subjects were profiled by immunosequencing and related to cytomegalovirus serostatus. Roughly 300 gigabases of sequencing data and tens of millions of unique TCR sequences were included in an early release covering roughly 600 HLA-typed donors. The number of donors typed differed by locus, with about 620-630 for A, B, C, DRB1 and DQB1, around 520 for DQA1, over 600 for DPA1, and around 460 for DPB1. In an earlier analysis of about 590 of the donors, high-throughput TCR beta sequencing was used to judge whether each TCR beta V gene segment behaved as functional or pseudogenic. All discovery cohort repertoires had been generated on a single sequencing platform. The study aimed to test whether cataloging public T cell receptors could reveal signatures of past pathogen exposure. HLA typing covered class I and class II loci at four-digit resolution. In a later analysis, previously published TCR beta repertoires from more than 500 donors were re-analyzed and high-resolution HLA genotyping was added so that TCR occurrence patterns could be studied. Four or five DR-DQ haplotypes were handled as single units for association and clustering, since linkage in the cohort was strong. Genome-wide SNP genotypes for about three fifths of the roughly 700 donors were used in a later genetic analysis, which treated that subset as a discovery cohort. Along with the approximately 700-subject first cohort, a separate validation cohort of over a hundred different subjects was used. Across roughly 420 genotyped donors of the cohort, an average of roughly 200,000 unique TCR beta nucleotide sequences per donor were sequenced, and 15% to 20% of those sequences were non-productive. To predict cytomegalovirus infection status, the study combined high-throughput TCR immunosequencing, statistical association of individual TCRs with disease status, and machine learning. Rather than drawing on any new phenotypic data, the later analysis identified candidate immune exposures from TCR beta sequences and the way those sequences occurred across donors. The paper as a whole reports these results and caveats: In an earlier analysis of fewer than 700 of the donors, most TCR beta V segments appeared in productive rearrangements about 90% or about 30% of the time, broadly matching IMGT annotations. Assigning TCR associations to individual alleles was difficult when HLA alleles, especially DR and DQ, strongly co-occurred. In a later analysis, several top co-occurrence clusters were reported to appear linked to parvovirus B19, influenza, CMV and Epstein-Barr virus. A later analysis found that HLA-associated TCR beta chains were more clonally expanded and had lower generation probabilities than equally common non-associated chains. V-gene and J-gene trimming of TCR beta chains was associated with a missense DCLRE1C variant in a later genetic analysis, and the association was replicated in an independent cohort. It was suggested by the authors that the approach could potentially be generalized to other disease states and immunological phenotypes. About 17 rarely observed V segments, including chromosome 9 orphons, were excluded from the earlier analysis of several hundred of the donors because counts were too low. The classifier was reported to diagnose cytomegalovirus status with high specificity and sensitivity in both the original and validation cohorts. Most TCR sequences were observed very rarely across donors, whereas some public TCRs were present in many individuals. In a later analysis, the rate of TCR association differed among HLA loci, with DRB1 alleles having the most associated TCRs and HLA-C alleles having the fewest. The 87-base-pair reads could not distinguish some IMGT-functional V segments, including TRBV6-2 and TRBV6-3, so those segments were excluded. In this cohort, only TCR beta chains were sequenced, and detectable features were limited by the absence of alpha or paired-chain data. Correlated functional status among segregating V segments might reflect linkage disequilibrium, but an unknown experimental factor could not be ruled out. Immune exposure information for the cohort was limited to CMV serostatus. Because HLA typing was unavailable for some donors at each locus, only the typed subset was used in association tests. A group of highly shared sequence variants was considered likely to be a technical artifact of the sequencing pipeline. A later analysis found that most CMV-associated TCR beta chains appeared HLA-restricted, with HLA associations seemingly driven largely by CMV exposure. A total of 150 to 200 TCR beta chains were listed by the study as associated with cytomegalovirus. In vitro tests confirmed that a few of the cytomegalovirus-associated TCR beta chains recognize cytomegalovirus antigens. Roughly uniform sequencing depth across donors was assumed in presence/absence analyses, although this assumption may not hold. A later genetic analysis reported fewer N-insertions in productive TCRs among donors in an Asian-associated ancestry cluster than the approximately 700-donor mean. A further reported finding was that TCR beta sequences accurately predicted the HLA-A and HLA-B alleles for most subjects in the first cohort. In a later analysis, some 17,000 TCR beta sequences were associated with specific HLA alleles at a false discovery rate of 0.05.

Library construction relied on the immunoSEQ multiplex PCR assay. For the multiplex PCR, a mixture combining 60 forward primers for TCR Vbeta segments and 13 reverse primers for TCR Jbeta segments was used. The CDR3 region of rearranged TCR beta genes was amplified from genomic DNA with a multiplex PCR assay. The amplified TCR beta libraries were sequenced on the Illumina HiSeq System as 87-base-pair reads. The study's own analysis went as follows. Across the 500 to 750 repertoires, a later analysis counted some 80 million unique TCR beta chains, approximately 12 million of which were shared by at least two donors. A nearest-neighbor algorithm error-corrected the raw reads and collapsed the reads into unique sequences, merging closely related sequences to remove PCR and sequencing errors. V, D and J gene segments were assigned by aligning CDR3 sequences to IMGT reference sequences. Each retained sequence needed at least a six-nucleotide match to both a V gene segment and a J gene segment. Rearrangements were classified as productive when the CDR3 lacked stop codons and remained in frame with V and J, and all other rearrangements were classified as non-productive. CDR3 was defined according to IMGT convention as the region running from the second conserved V-encoded cysteine to the conserved J-encoded phenylalanine. Sequences without an unambiguous match to a single V gene segment were excluded from the earlier analysis of several hundred of the donors. In an earlier analysis of a few hundred of the donors, a V segment was called functional when productive rearrangements were above 56.7%, and segregating when the standard deviation between donors exceeded 5%. A statistical classification framework was built for diagnosing cytomegalovirus status from the catalog of TCR beta chain sequences. V and J gene assignment, in a later analysis, came from comparing TCR nucleotide sequences with IMGT/GENE-DB human TR gene sequences. A later analysis assigned CDR3 sequences and most-parsimonious VDJ recombination scenarios with the TCRdist pipeline. In a later analysis, each TCR beta chain was defined by its CDR3 amino acid sequence together with its V-gene family, and reads lacking a unique V-gene family were excluded. In a later analysis, 500 to 650 highly shared, low-generation-probability nucleotide sequences were removed to address suspected cross-contamination and a sequencing artifact. In a later analysis, a clonal expansion index was calculated for each public chain from normalized within-repertoire ranks of inferred template counts. In a later analysis, generation probabilities were computed using a VDJ recombination model fitted to out-of-frame rearrangements, and the results were checked against IGoR. Hypergeometric tests were used in a later analysis to score TCR-TCR, TCR-HLA and TCR-CMV co-occurrence, with a repertoire-size bias correction applied to the TCR pairs. A later analysis estimated false discovery rates by permuting HLA or CMV assignments 20 times. In a later analysis, co-occurring TCRs were grouped using DBSCAN, with TCRdist sequence similarity added in when clustering inside HLA-allele-positive subsets. Co-occurrence clustering excluded repertoires with fewer than 30,000 or more than 120,000 public chains, plus five with anomalous nucleotide sharing. TCRdb re-hosts the immuneACCESS table, in-frame sequences only. Its copies lack some clones; in the studies checked, an unresolved V gene accounts for under half of them, and the cause for the rest is not known. The V and J calls and clone size come from that table; D and trimming were worked out from the DNA. The sample table gives tens of thousands of clones. Of the sample, over 7% falls within the top ten clones.

In total, 666 healthy bone marrow donors made up the cohort. Cohort members were all nominally healthy when sampled, although unrecorded immune exposures were likely present. The donor tested CMV seronegative, placing the donor among the 350 or so seronegative members of the cohort. Each donor provided a peripheral blood sample, and peripheral blood mononuclear cells were used for TCR beta sequencing. Genomic DNA was extracted from the blood cell samples with the Qiagen DNeasy Blood Extraction Kit. On this clone itself: Its antigen target is currently unknown.

Spanning cysteine to phenylalanine, the CDR3 consists of 17 amino acids. Only the CDR3 part of the read is kept: 51 bases, read in frame from the first base. CDR1 and CDR2 are read off the germline V gene as SNHLY and FYNNEI. V loses 6 bases at its end and J loses 0 bases; junction bases beyond the gene matches: 6. The clonotype originates from a male donor in good health and CMV-seronegative. The sample was PBMCs. The rearrangement joined TRBV2 to TRBJ2-6; 9 bases in between match TRBD1. The CDR3 in this case is CASSRDRASSGANVLTF. The bases are TGTGCCAGCAGCCGGGACAGGGCAAGCTCTGGGGCCAACGTCCTGACTTTC.